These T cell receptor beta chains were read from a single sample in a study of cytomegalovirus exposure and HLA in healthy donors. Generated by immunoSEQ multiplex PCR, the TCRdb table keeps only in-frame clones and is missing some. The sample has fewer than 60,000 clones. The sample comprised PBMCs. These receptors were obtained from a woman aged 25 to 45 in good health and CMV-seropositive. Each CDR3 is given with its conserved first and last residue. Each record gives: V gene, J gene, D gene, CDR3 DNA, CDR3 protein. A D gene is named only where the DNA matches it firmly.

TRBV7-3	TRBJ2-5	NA	TGTGCCAGCAGCCTCAGGGGGGAAGAGACCCAGTACTTC	CASSLRGEETQYF
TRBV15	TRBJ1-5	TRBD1	TGTGCCACCAGCACCTTTTTGGACAGGAATCAGCCCCAGCATTTT	CATSTFLDRNQPQHF
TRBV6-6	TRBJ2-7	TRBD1	TGTGCCAGCAGTTACCGGACAGGGGACGAGCAGTACTTC	CASSYRTGDEQYF
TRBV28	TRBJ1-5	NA	TGTGCCAGCAGTCCCGCGGACAGAGCTTTGTCCCAGCCCCAGCATTTT	CASSPADRALSQPQHF
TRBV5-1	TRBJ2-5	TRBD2	TGCGCCAGCAGCCCTAGCGGGAGGGGGGAGACCCAGTACTTC	CASSPSGRGETQYF
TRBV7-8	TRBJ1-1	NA	TGTGCCAGCAGCTTTGCCGCTACCACTGAAGCTTTCTTT	CASSFAATTEAFF
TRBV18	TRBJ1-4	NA	TGTGCCAGCTCACCACGAGACAAAGAACCAAATGAAAAACTGTTTTTT	CASSPRDKEPNEKLFF
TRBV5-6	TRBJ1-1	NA	TGTGCCAGCAGTTATATTGACATGAGGAACACTGAAGCTTTCTTT	CASSYIDMRNTEAFF
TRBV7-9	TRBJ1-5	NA	TGTGCCAGCAGCCAGGGGACCAATCAGCCCCAGCATTTT	CASSQGTNQPQHF
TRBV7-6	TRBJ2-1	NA	TGTGCCAACAGAGCACACAATGAGCAGTTCTTC	CANRAHNEQFF
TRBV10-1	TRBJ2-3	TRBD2	TGCGCCAGCAGTGAAAAAGAAGCGGGGGGCCCTCCTAGCACAGATACGCAGTATTTT	CASSEKEAGGPPSTDTQYF